Each of the 5 T cell receptor beta chains below was sequenced from the same sample in a study of blood T cell repertoires in COVID-19. This table comes from immunoSEQ multiplex PCR, and its TCRdb copy is limited to in-frame clones, with some not included. The repertoire holds roughly 200,000 clones, with about 84% as singletons. Sequencing was carried out using peripheral blood. The receptors here all came from a person in their 70s with COVID-19, enrolled during active disease.

V usage is TRBV11-2 and J usage is TRBJ1-3; D is possibly TRBD1 (6 bases). Trimming shortened V by 4 bases and J by 0 bases, and 19 bases separated the two germline ends. CDR3 length equals 18 residues. Germline loops: CDR1 SGHAT, CDR2 FQNNGV. The CDR3 is CASSSRLQGLGSGNTIYF. In DNA form, the CDR3 reads TGTGCCAGCAGCTCACGATTACAGGGCCTCGGCTCTGGAAACACCATATATTTT.

The CDR3 reads CAWGAGVVWEQYF. CDR3 sequence (DNA): TGTGCCTGGGGGGCGGGGGTTGTATGGGAGCAGTACTTC. The genes are TRBV30 and TRBJ2-7; TRBD2 agrees at 7 bases. The CDR3 is 13 residues long. The V and J ends lost 5 bases and 7 bases, in that order; junction bases with no gene match: 11. Germline CDR1 is GTSNPN and CDR2 is SVGIG (reference sequence).

This chain joins TRBV5-1 and TRBJ1-1, with D tentatively TRBD1 (6 bases). Per germline, CDR1 SGHRS and CDR2 YFSETQ. Deletions cut 1 base from V and 4 bases from J, with 11 bases between. The CDR3 covers 14 residues. The CDR3 nucleotides read TGCGCCAGCAGCTTGCAGGGGTGGGGCACTGAAGCTTTCTTT. This translates into CASSLQGWGTEAFF.

The rearrangement uses TRBV3-1 (or the pseudogene TRBV3-2) and TRBJ1-4; D is perhaps TRBD1 (6 bases). CDR1 is LGHDT and CDR2 is YNNKEL in the germline V gene (reference sequence). This CDR3 region has 15 residues. V was cut by 3 bases and J by 4 bases, with 12 bases left in between. The CDR3 loop is CASSQFQGLNEKLFF. In nucleotides, the CDR3 is TGTGCCAGCAGCCAGTTTCAGGGGCTTAATGAAAAACTGTTTTTT.

This clone has only one observation. The chain employs TRBV18 and TRBJ1-4; no clear D gene. Germline V CDR1 and CDR2: KGHSH, LQKENI. Trimming took off 6 bases at V and 2 bases at J, with 13 bases between the two ends. The CDR3 length is 15 residues. The CDR3 DNA is TGTGCCAGCTCGTCCGAGCGGGTTACTAATGAAAAACTGTTTTTT. Amino acid sequence: CASSSERVTNEKLFF. Full variable domain (missing parts from reference TRBV18 and TRBJ1-4): NAGVMQNPRHLVRRRGQEARLRCSPMKGHSHVYWYRQLPEEGLKFMVYLQKENIIDESGMPKERFSAEFPKEGPSILRIQQVVRGDSAAYFCASSSERVTNEKLFFGSGTQLSVL.